A selection of T cell receptor beta chains follows, all from one sample in a study of long-term antiretroviral therapy in people with HIV. Sequenced by immunoSEQ multiplex PCR; TCRdb stores in-frame clones only, minus some. Of tens of thousands of clones detected, approximately 86% appear once; the ten largest clones hold approximately 5%. The source was unsorted PBMCs, collected 1.3 years after starting antiretroviral therapy. The origin of the receptors is a man aged 55-75 years with HIV. The CDR3 runs from the conserved cysteine through the conserved F or W. The D gene is left open where the match is weak. Size tells how often a clone was seen (once, few, many) or the class of an expanded clone, and some rows leave it out.

j_call	d_call	v_call	clone_size	cdr3_aa	cdr3_nt
TRBJ1-1	-	TRBV30	-	CATESRGLGSTEAFF	TGTGCCACAGAGAGCAGGGGTTTGGGGAGCACTGAAGCTTTCTTT
TRBJ1-2	-	TRBV28	-	CASDPTGRTHVHGYTF	TGTGCCAGCGACCCGACAGGTCGGACTCACGTACATGGCTACACCTTC
TRBJ2-7	-	TRBV6-1	-	CASSEMAAYEQYF	TGTGCCAGCAGTGAAATGGCGGCCTACGAGCAGTACTTC
TRBJ2-1	TRBD2	TRBV7-9	once	CASSLLSGMSYNEQFF	TGTGCCAGCAGCTTATTGAGCGGGATGAGCTACAATGAGCAGTTCTTC
TRBJ2-7	-	TRBV18	once	CASSGGGEQYF	TGTGCCAGCTCTGGGGGCGGCGAGCAGTACTTC
TRBJ2-3	TRBD1	TRBV28	-	CASSLRDRGTDTQYF	TGTGCCAGCAGTTTACGGGACAGGGGCACAGATACGCAGTATTTT
TRBJ2-7	-	TRBV30	-	CASTGSVYEQYF	TGTGCCTCGACAGGATCTGTGTACGAGCAGTACTTC
TRBJ2-3	-	TRBV6-5	few	CASSYMATDTQYF	TGTGCCAGCAGTTACATGGCAACAGATACGCAGTATTTT
TRBJ1-6	TRBD1	TRBV5-6	-	CASSVGQGGNYNSPLHF	TGTGCCAGCAGCGTGGGACAGGGCGGAAACTATAATTCACCCCTCCACTTT
TRBJ2-7	TRBD1	TRBV12-5	-	CASGRPGQGILGPYEQYF	TGTGCTAGTGGTCGACCGGGACAGGGGATACTGGGGCCCTACGAGCAGTACTTC
TRBJ2-3	TRBD2	TRBV7-9	-	CATTGLAEDTQYF	TGTGCCACCACCGGACTAGCGGAAGATACGCAGTATTTT
TRBJ1-3	TRBD1	TRBV6-1	-	CASRSDRGPDTIYF	TGTGCCAGCAGGAGCGACAGGGGCCCGGACACCATATATTTT
TRBJ2-2	-	TRBV9	few	CASSVHRELGPGELFF	TGTGCCAGCAGCGTACATCGGGAGTTAGGTCCCGGGGAGCTGTTTTTT
TRBJ1-2	-	TRBV9	-	CASSPGVAYGYTF	TGTGCCAGCAGCCCAGGGGTCGCCTATGGCTACACCTTC
TRBJ2-5	-	TRBV5-1	-	CASSLAAGPETQYF	TGCGCCAGCAGCTTGGCAGCGGGCCCGGAGACCCAGTACTTC
TRBJ2-3	TRBD1	TRBV18	-	CASSPIPGQGFSDTQYF	TGTGCCAGCTCACCCATCCCGGGACAGGGGTTCTCAGATACGCAGTATTTT
TRBJ2-6	TRBD1	TRBV7-2	-	CASSIQGYGANVLTF	TGTGCCAGCAGCATACAGGGGTATGGGGCCAACGTCCTGACTTTC
TRBJ2-7	-	TRBV10-2	-	CASSDPPEVYEQYF	TGCGCCAGCAGCGACCCACCAGAGGTCTACGAGCAGTACTTC
TRBJ2-5	TRBD1	TRBV7-8	-	CASSRRPGTGQETQYF	TGTGCCAGCAGCAGACGTCCCGGGACAGGACAAGAGACCCAGTACTTC
TRBJ1-6	-	TRBV30	-	CAHSANSSPLHF	TGTGCCCACTCGGCGAACTCTTCACCCCTCCACTTT
TRBJ2-7	-	TRBV7-2	once	CASSLEYRGGYEQYF	TGTGCCAGCAGCTTAGAATACAGGGGAGGCTACGAGCAGTACTTC
TRBJ2-3	-	TRBV10-2	-	CASSVVRERTDTQYF	TGCGCCAGCAGTGTAGTCAGGGAGCGCACAGATACGCAGTATTTT
TRBJ2-4	-	TRBV2	-	CASSEGQGSHQYF	TGTGCCAGCAGTGAAGGGCAGGGTTCTCATCAGTACTTC
TRBJ2-1	-	TRBV5-1	once	CASSLAVSSYNEQFF	TGCGCCAGCAGCTTAGCGGTAAGCTCCTACAATGAGCAGTTCTTC
TRBJ2-7	-	TRBV7-8	few	CASSLDGNYEQYF	TGTGCCAGCAGCTTGGACGGGAACTACGAGCAGTACTTC
TRBJ2-7	-	TRBV5-1	-	CASSHGRTGYEQYF	TGCGCCAGCAGCCACGGCCGGACTGGCTACGAGCAGTACTTC
TRBJ2-7	TRBD1	TRBV7-9	-	CASSWIGTGSYEQYF	TGTGCCAGCAGCTGGATCGGGACAGGGTCATACGAGCAGTACTTC
TRBJ2-7	-	TRBV7-2	-	CASSLSTPDSYEQYF	TGTGCCAGCAGCTTGTCGACTCCTGACTCCTACGAGCAGTACTTC
TRBJ2-1	-	TRBV27	-	CASTSISSYNEQFF	TGTGCCAGCACTTCGATCAGCTCCTACAATGAGCAGTTCTTC
TRBJ2-7	-	TRBV5-4	-	CASSLVGISVEQYF	TGTGCCAGCAGCTTGGTAGGGATTTCTGTGGAGCAGTACTTC
TRBJ1-2	-	TRBV5-1	few	CASGPRGRSGYTF	TGCGCCAGCGGGCCCCGGGGTAGGAGTGGCTACACCTTC
TRBJ2-1	-	TRBV6-7	-	CASSYLCSQSSYNEQFF	TGTGCCAGCAGTTACTTGTGCAGCCAAAGCTCCTACAATGAGCAGTTCTTC
TRBJ1-4	-	TRBV10-2	once	CASSAQGFEKLFF	TGCGCCAGCAGTGCACAGGGTTTTGAAAAACTGTTTTTT
TRBJ2-2	TRBD2	TRBV5-1	-	CASSVALAGGYTGELFF	TGCGCCAGCAGCGTCGCCCTAGCGGGGGGTTACACCGGGGAGCTGTTTTTT
TRBJ2-6	-	TRBV5-4	-	CASSYPGGANVLTF	TGTGCCAGCAGCTACCCGGGTGGGGCCAACGTCCTGACTTTC
TRBJ1-2	-	TRBV12-1	-	CASSFAADTTYEDYGYTF	TGTGCCAGCAGCTTTGCGGCGGACACCACCTACGAGGACTATGGCTACACCTTC
TRBJ1-1	-	TRBV10-3	once	CAISEPREVPEAFF	TGTGCCATCAGTGAGCCCAGGGAAGTGCCTGAAGCTTTCTTT